The T cell receptor beta chain under discussion was sequenced for a study of blood T cell repertoires in COVID-19. Study-wide background: Samples taken during acute and convalescent COVID-19 were collected in the United States, Italy and Spain. PBMCs, B-cell-depleted T cells, or T cells provided the cDNA or gDNA that made up the material.

This CDR3 has 15 amino acids. Per germline, CDR1 SGHRS and CDR2 YFSETQ. Trimming removed 4 bases at V and 4 bases at J, with 15 bases between. Measured with immunoSEQ multiplex PCR; TCRdb has only the in-frame clones, and not every one. The data show roughly 73,000 clones, with under 95% seen just once and approximately 1.5% held by the top ten. The V gene is TRBV5-1, the J gene TRBJ2-1, with a possible D match to TRBD2 (5 bases). Sample: peripheral blood. The source of this sequence is a middle-aged man with acute or convalescent COVID-19. CDR3 sequence reads: CASSLGLASYNEQFF. The DNA for the CDR3 is TGCGCCAGCAGCCTTGGTTTAGCGTCGTACAATGAGCAGTTCTTC.